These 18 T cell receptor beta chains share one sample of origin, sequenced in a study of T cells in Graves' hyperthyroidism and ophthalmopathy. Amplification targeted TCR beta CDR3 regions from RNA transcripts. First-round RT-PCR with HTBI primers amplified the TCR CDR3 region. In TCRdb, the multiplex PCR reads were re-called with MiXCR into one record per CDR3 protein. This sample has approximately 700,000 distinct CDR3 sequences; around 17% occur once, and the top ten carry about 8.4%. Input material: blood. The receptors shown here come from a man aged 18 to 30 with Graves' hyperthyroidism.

The CDR3 loop is CASSAFPGSNQPQHF. The CDR3 nucleotides are TGTGCCAGCAGCGCCTTCCCCGGGAGCAATCAGCCCCAGCATTTT. The J gene is TRBJ1-5, the V gene TRBV9, with D hard to call. Germline V gene lookup returns CDR1 SGDLS and CDR2 YYNGEE. This CDR3 comprises 15 residues. V was cut by 3 bases and J by 1 base, with 11 bases left in between. Together with reference TRBV9 and TRBJ1-5, the CDR3 gives the full variable domain: DSGVTQTPKHLITATGQRVTLRCSPRSGDLSVYWYQQSLDQGLQFLIQYYNGEERAKGNILERFSAQQFPDLHSELNLSSLELGDSALYFCASSAFPGSNQPQHFGDGTRLSIL.

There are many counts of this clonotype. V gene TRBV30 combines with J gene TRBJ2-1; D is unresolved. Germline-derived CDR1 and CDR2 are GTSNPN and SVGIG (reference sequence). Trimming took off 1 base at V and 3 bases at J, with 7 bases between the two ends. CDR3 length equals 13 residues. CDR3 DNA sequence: TGTGCCTGGAGTGGGGGATTCTACAATGAGCAGTTCTTC. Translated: CAWSGGFYNEQFF.

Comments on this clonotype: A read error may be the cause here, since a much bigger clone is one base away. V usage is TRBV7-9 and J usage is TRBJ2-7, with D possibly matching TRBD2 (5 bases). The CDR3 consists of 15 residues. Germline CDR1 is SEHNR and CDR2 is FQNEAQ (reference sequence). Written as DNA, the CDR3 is TGTGCCGGCAGCTTAGTGAGCGGTAAATCCTACGAGCAGTACTTC. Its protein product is CAGSLVSGKSYEQYF.

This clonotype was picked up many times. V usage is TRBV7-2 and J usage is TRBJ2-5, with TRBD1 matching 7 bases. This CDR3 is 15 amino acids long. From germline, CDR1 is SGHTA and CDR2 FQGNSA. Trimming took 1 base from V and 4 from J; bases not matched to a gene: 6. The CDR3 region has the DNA TGTGCCAGCAGCTTAGGGCAGGGGGTCAGAGAGACCCAGTACTTC. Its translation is CASSLGQGVRETQYF.

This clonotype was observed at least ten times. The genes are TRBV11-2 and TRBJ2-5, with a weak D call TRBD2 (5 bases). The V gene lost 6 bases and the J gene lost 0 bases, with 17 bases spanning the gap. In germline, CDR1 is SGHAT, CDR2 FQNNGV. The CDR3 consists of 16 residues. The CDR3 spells CASSPGTTTYQETQYF. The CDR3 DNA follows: TGTGCCAGCAGTCCGGGAACTACCACGTACCAAGAGACCCAGTACTTC.

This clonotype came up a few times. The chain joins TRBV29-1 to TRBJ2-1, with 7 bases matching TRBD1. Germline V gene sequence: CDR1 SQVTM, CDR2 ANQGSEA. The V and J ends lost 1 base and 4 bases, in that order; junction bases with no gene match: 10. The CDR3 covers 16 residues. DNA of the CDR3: TGCAGCGTTGAAGGCGGTCCGGGACAGAGATACAATGAGCAGTTCTTC. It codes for CSVEGGPGQRYNEQFF.

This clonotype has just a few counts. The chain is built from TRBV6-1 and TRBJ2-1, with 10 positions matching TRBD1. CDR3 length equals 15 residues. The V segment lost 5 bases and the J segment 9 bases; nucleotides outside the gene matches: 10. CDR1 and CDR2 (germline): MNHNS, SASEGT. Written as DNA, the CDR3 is TGTGCCAGCAGTCCGCCGGGACAGGGGTCCCGTGAGCAGTTCTTC. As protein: CASSPPGQGSREQFF.

In DNA form, the CDR3 reads TGTGCCAGCAGCGTACAGGGATATAACTATGGCTACACCTTC. Its protein product is CASSVQGYNYGYTF. The chain combines TRBV7-9 with TRBJ1-2, with D perhaps TRBD1 (6 bases). The CDR3 loop spans 14 amino acids. CDR1 and CDR2 from the germline V gene are SEHNR and FQNEAQ (reference sequence). The ends were cut back, 5 bases at V and 1 base at J, with 11 bases in the middle.

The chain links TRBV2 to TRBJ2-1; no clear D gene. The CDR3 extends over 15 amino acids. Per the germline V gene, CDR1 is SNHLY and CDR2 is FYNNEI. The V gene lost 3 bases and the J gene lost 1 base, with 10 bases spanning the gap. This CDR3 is CASSDVRRSYNEQFF. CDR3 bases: TGTGCCAGCAGTGACGTCAGGAGATCCTACAATGAGCAGTTCTTC.

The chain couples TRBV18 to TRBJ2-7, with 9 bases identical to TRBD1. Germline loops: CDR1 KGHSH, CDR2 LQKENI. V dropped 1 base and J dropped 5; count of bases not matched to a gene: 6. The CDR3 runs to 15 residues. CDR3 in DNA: TGTGCCAGCTCACCACGGTGGGGGGACAGGGACGAGCAGTACTTC. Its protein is CASSPRWGDRDEQYF.

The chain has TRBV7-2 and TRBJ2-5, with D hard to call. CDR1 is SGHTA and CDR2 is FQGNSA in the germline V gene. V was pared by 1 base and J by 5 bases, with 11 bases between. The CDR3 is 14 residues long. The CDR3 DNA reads TGTGCCAGCAGCTTAGTGGCGATGGGGGAGACCCAGTACTTC. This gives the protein CASSLVAMGETQYF.

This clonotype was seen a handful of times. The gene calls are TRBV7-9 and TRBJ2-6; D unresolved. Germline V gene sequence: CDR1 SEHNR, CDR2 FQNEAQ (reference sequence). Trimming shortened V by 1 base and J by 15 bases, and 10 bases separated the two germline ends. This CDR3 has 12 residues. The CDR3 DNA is TGTGCCAGCAGCTTAGAAAGGCACGACCTGACTTTC. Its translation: CASSLERHDLTF.

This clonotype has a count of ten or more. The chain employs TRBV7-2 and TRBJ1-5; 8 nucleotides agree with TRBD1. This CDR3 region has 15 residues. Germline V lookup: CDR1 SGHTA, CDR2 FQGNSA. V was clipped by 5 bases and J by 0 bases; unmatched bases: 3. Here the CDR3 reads CASSRGQDSNQPQHF. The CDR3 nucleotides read TGTGCCAGCAGCCGGGGACAGGATAGCAATCAGCCCCAGCATTTT.

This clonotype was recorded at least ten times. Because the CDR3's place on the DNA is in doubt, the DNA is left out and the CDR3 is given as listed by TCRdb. This CDR3 is CASSSSTVIRTDTQYF. This chain links TRBV28 with TRBJ2-3; TRBD1, the D gene given by the table, was not confirmed from the DNA. CDR1 is MDHEN, CDR2 SYDVKM, per germline. The CDR3 extends over 16 residues, inclusive of both ends.

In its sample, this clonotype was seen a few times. The CDR3 sequence is CSAGGLEDYNEQFF. The DNA of the CDR3 is TGCAGTGCCGGAGGGTTAGAGGACTACAATGAGCAGTTCTTC. The rearrangement joins TRBV20-1 to TRBJ2-1; TRBD2 might be the D (6 bases). CDR1 is DFQATT, CDR2 SNEGSKA, per germline (reference sequence). Between the trimmed V and J ends, which lost 6 bases and 3 bases, there was a span of 15 bases. CDR3 size: 14 residues.

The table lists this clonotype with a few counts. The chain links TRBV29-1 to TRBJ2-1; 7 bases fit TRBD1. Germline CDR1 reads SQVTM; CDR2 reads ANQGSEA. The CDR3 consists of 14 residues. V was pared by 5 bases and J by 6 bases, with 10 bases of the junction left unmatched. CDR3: CSVYTGVMGNEQFF. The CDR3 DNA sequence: TGCAGCGTTTACACAGGGGTAATGGGCAATGAGCAGTTCTTC.

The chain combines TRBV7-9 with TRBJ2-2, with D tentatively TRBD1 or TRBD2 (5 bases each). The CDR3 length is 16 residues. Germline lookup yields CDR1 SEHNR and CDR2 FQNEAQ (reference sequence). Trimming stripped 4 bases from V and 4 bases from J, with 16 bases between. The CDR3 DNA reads TGTGCCAGCAGCTCCGGGACCGTTCATTTCACCGGGGAGCTGTTTTTT. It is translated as CASSSGTVHFTGELFF.

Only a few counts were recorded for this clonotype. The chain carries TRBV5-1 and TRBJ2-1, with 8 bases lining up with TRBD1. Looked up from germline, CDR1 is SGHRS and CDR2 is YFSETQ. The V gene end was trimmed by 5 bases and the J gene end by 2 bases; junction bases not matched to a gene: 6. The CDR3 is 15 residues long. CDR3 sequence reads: CASSYIQGAYNEQFF. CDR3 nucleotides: TGCGCCAGCAGTTATATACAGGGGGCCTACAATGAGCAGTTCTTC. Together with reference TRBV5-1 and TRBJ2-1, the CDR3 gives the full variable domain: KAGVTQTPRYLIKTRGQQVTLSCSPISGHRSVSWYQQTPGQGLQFLFEYFSETQRNKGNFPGRFSGRQFSNSRSEMNVSTLELGDSALYLCASSYIQGAYNEQFFGPGTRLTVL.